These T cell receptor beta chains were read from a single sample in a study of cytomegalovirus exposure and HLA in healthy donors. Data came from immunoSEQ multiplex PCR; TCRdb stores just in-frame clones and leaves some out. The sample records about 180,000 clones, about 68% being singletons. Sequences were obtained from PBMCs. All receptors come from a female donor in good health and CMV-seronegative. The CDR3 runs from the conserved cysteine through the conserved F or W. The D gene is left open where the match is weak. Not all rows give a size; the values are once, few, many and, for expanded clones, a class.

abundance | d_gene | j_gene | v_gene | CDR3aa | CDR3nt
NA | TRBD1 | TRBJ1-4 | TRBV2 | CASSSGTGNEKLFF | TGTGCCAGCAGTTCCGGGACAGGGAACGAAAAACTGTTTTTT
NA | NA | TRBJ2-1 | TRBV14 | CASSPAAGFHHNEQFF | TGTGCCAGCAGCCCTGCTGCGGGGTTTCATCACAATGAGCAGTTCTTC
NA | TRBD2 | TRBJ2-7 | TRBV28 | CASSIGAGLVGYEQYF | TGTGCCAGCAGCATTGGGGCCGGACTAGTAGGCTACGAGCAGTACTTC
NA | NA | TRBJ2-5 | TRBV5-1 | CASSFQGGRETQYF | TGCGCCAGCAGCTTTCAGGGAGGCAGGGAGACCCAGTACTTC
NA | NA | TRBJ2-5 | TRBV7-6 | CASSGRQEETQYF | TGTGCCAGCAGCGGGAGACAGGAAGAGACCCAGTACTTC
NA | NA | TRBJ2-1 | TRBV30 | CAWSPGFPSLYNEQFF | TGTGCCTGGAGTCCAGGGTTCCCATCGCTCTACAATGAGCAGTTCTTC
NA | NA | TRBJ1-3 | TRBV6-1 | CASSEFRRGNTIYF | TGTGCCAGCAGTGAATTTCGTCGTGGAAACACCATATATTTT
NA | TRBD1 | TRBJ2-5 | TRBV27 | CASRSQGIETQYF | TGTGCCAGCAGATCACAGGGGATCGAGACCCAGTACTTC
NA | TRBD1 | TRBJ2-7 | TRBV7-8 | CASSLVADRGGSYEQYF | TGTGCCAGCAGCTTAGTCGCAGACAGGGGGGGATCCTACGAGCAGTACTTC
NA | TRBD2 | TRBJ2-1 | TRBV4-1 | CASSQDGAGERNEQFF | TGCGCCAGCAGCCAAGATGGTGCGGGAGAGCGGAATGAGCAGTTCTTC
once | TRBD2 | TRBJ2-3 | TRBV7-9 | CASSRGVGLSTDTQYF | TGTGCCAGCAGCCGGGGGGTGGGGCTTAGCACAGATACGCAGTATTTT
NA | TRBD2 | TRBJ2-5 | TRBV9 | CASSARGGRETQYF | TGTGCCAGCAGCGCCCGGGGGGGGCGGGAGACCCAGTACTTC
NA | NA | TRBJ2-5 | TRBV7-8 | CASSLGGRGETQYF | TGTGCCAGCAGCTTAGGGGGCAGGGGAGAGACCCAGTACTTC
few | TRBD1 | TRBJ2-5 | TRBV28 | CASSSRGQGRTQETQYF | TGTGCCAGCAGTAGCCGGGGACAGGGGAGGACCCAAGAGACCCAGTACTTC
NA | TRBD1 | TRBJ2-2 | TRBV4-2 | CASSANDRGAGELFF | TGTGCCAGCAGCGCGAATGACAGGGGAGCCGGGGAGCTGTTTTTT
NA | NA | TRBJ2-1 | TRBV7-6 | CASSLSREQFF | TGTGCCAGCAGCTTATCCAGGGAGCAGTTCTTC
NA | NA | TRBJ1-2 | TRBV6-1 | CASTSPDPRDYGYTF | TGTGCCAGCACCTCTCCCGACCCACGGGACTATGGCTACACCTTC
few | TRBD1 | TRBJ2-5 | TRBV11-3 | CASSGQGAGGETQYF | TGTGCCAGCAGCGGACAGGGGGCGGGCGGAGAGACCCAGTACTTC
NA | TRBD1 | TRBJ1-2 | TRBV2 | CASSVFFRGHGGYTF | TGTGCCAGCAGTGTCTTCTTCAGGGGGCATGGGGGCTACACCTTC
few | TRBD1 | TRBJ1-3 | TRBV13 | CASSFYRGRNTIYF | TGTGCCAGCAGCTTCTACAGGGGGCGAAACACCATATATTTT
NA | TRBD1 | TRBJ1-5 | TRBV25-1 | CASSGQGNSNQPQHF | TGTGCCAGCAGTGGACAGGGAAATAGCAATCAGCCCCAGCATTTT
NA | TRBD2 | TRBJ2-1 | TRBV28 | CASSFGSSGRAYEQFF | TGTGCCAGCAGTTTTGGGTCCAGCGGGAGGGCCTATGAGCAGTTCTTC
NA | NA | TRBJ2-7 | TRBV13 | CASSLGGGSGYLDEQYF | TGTGCCAGCAGCTTAGGAGGGGGTAGCGGGTATCTGGACGAGCAGTACTTC
once | NA | TRBJ2-7 | TRBV6-1 | CASSDTGRGRSEQYF | TGTGCCAGCAGTGACACAGGGCGAGGTAGATCCGAGCAGTACTTC
NA | NA | TRBJ2-7 | TRBV2 | CASKEGLVYEQYF | TGTGCCAGCAAAGAGGGACTCGTCTACGAGCAGTACTTC
NA | NA | TRBJ2-3 | TRBV5-5 | CASSLTASTDTQYF | TGTGCCAGCAGCTTGACAGCAAGCACAGATACGCAGTATTTT
NA | NA | TRBJ2-3 | TRBV18 | CASSELPGAPLPDTQYF | TGTGCCAGCTCAGAACTCCCAGGGGCCCCCCTCCCCGATACGCAGTATTTT
NA | TRBD2 | TRBJ2-3 | TRBV25-1 | CASRGLAGNGDTQYF | TGTGCCAGCCGCGGACTAGCGGGGAATGGAGATACGCAGTATTTT
NA | TRBD1 | TRBJ2-1 | TRBV5-1 | CASSPSIRGHNEQFF | TGCGCCAGCAGCCCAAGTATCAGGGGGCATAATGAGCAGTTCTTC
NA | TRBD2 | TRBJ2-1 | TRBV9 | CASSATSGRAGEQFF | TGTGCCAGCAGCGCGACTAGCGGGAGGGCTGGGGAGCAGTTCTTC
NA | TRBD2 | TRBJ2-3 | TRBV4-3 | CASSYQASGGPISTDTQYF | TGCGCCAGCAGCTACCAGGCTAGCGGGGGGCCAATAAGCACAGATACGCAGTATTTT
NA | NA | TRBJ2-7 | TRBV27 | CASSLSVEGPTYEQYF | TGTGCCAGCAGTTTATCGGTGGAGGGGCCAACCTACGAGCAGTACTTC
NA | NA | TRBJ1-1 | TRBV20-1 | CSAGREAFF | TGCAGTGCTGGCCGTGAAGCTTTCTTT
NA | NA | TRBJ1-1 | TRBV5-1 | CASRLDMNTEAFF | TGCGCCAGCAGGTTAGACATGAACACTGAAGCTTTCTTT
NA | TRBD2 | TRBJ2-2 | TRBV19 | CASTRLAGGGTGELFF | TGTGCCAGTACCCGCCTAGCGGGTGGTGGGACCGGGGAGCTGTTTTTT
NA | NA | TRBJ1-4 | TRBV11-2 | CASSFRATNEKLFF | TGTGCCAGCAGCTTCAGGGCAACTAATGAAAAACTGTTTTTT
NA | TRBD1 | TRBJ1-2 | TRBV5-4 | CASSLSDRTGYTF | TGTGCCAGCAGCTTGTCGGACAGGACCGGCTACACCTTC
NA | TRBD1 | TRBJ1-5 | TRBV18 | CASSRRDRTHSNQPQHF | TGTGCCAGCTCACGTAGGGACAGGACCCATAGCAATCAGCCCCAGCATTTT
NA | NA | TRBJ2-1 | TRBV4-2 | CASRQTTNGEQFF | TGTGCCAGCAGGCAAACTACCAACGGTGAGCAGTTCTTC
NA | TRBD1 | TRBJ1-2 | TRBV19 | CASTKGGQGVGGYTF | TGTGCCAGTACCAAAGGGGGACAGGGAGTGGGAGGCTACACCTTC
NA | NA | TRBJ2-7 | TRBV27 | CASSLTGDEQYF | TGTGCCAGCAGTTTGACAGGCGACGAGCAGTACTTC
NA | NA | TRBJ1-1 | TRBV5-5 | CASSKGPEAFF | TGTGCCAGCTCCAAAGGCCCGGAGGCTTTCTTT
few | NA | TRBJ2-3 | TRBV4-1 | CASRPTRGITDTQYF | TGCGCCAGCAGACCCACGAGGGGGATCACAGATACGCAGTATTTT
NA | NA | TRBJ1-4 | TRBV19 | CASRTNRDTANEKLFF | TGTGCCAGTAGAACCAACAGGGATACGGCTAATGAAAAACTGTTTTTT
few | NA | TRBJ2-3 | TRBV6-4 | CASSDSVSGGGTDTQYF | TGTGCCAGCAGTGACTCGGTTAGCGGAGGGGGCACAGATACGCAGTATTTT
NA | NA | TRBJ1-1 | TRBV20-1 | CSARRGPEAFF | TGCAGCGCCCGGCGGGGGCCGGAAGCTTTCTTT
NA | TRBD1 | TRBJ2-7 | TRBV7-8 | CASSLTTGGGYEQYF | TGTGCCAGCAGCTTAACCACAGGGGGCGGGTACGAGCAGTACTTC
few | NA | TRBJ1-5 | TRBV30 | CAWSDGYQPQHF | TGTGCCTGGAGTGACGGTTATCAGCCCCAGCATTTT
NA | NA | TRBJ1-1 | TRBV19 | CASRDTGNTEAFF | TGTGCCAGTAGGGACACAGGGAACACTGAAGCTTTCTTT
NA | NA | TRBJ2-7 | TRBV6-5 | CASSLTGTEQYF | TGTGCCAGCAGTCTAACAGGGACCGAGCAGTACTTC
NA | TRBD1 | TRBJ1-5 | TRBV6-6 | CASSYGAGGYQPQHF | TGTGCCAGCAGTTACGGGGCAGGGGGCTACCAGCCCCAGCATTTT
NA | NA | TRBJ1-3 | TRBV7-2 | CASSLGGSSGNTIYF | TGTGCCAGCAGCTTGGGGGGTAGCTCTGGAAACACCATATATTTT
NA | NA | TRBJ2-1 | TRBV19 | CATAGGRDEQFF | TGTGCCACTGCAGGGGGGCGGGATGAGCAGTTCTTC
NA | NA | TRBJ1-2 | TRBV7-2 | CASSLGPSGSSYGYTF | TGTGCCAGCAGCTTAGGGCCCTCGGGGAGTTCCTATGGCTACACCTTC
NA | TRBD1 | TRBJ2-6 | TRBV27 | CASSSTGGRIGANVLTF | TGTGCTAGCAGTTCCACAGGGGGCAGGATAGGGGCCAACGTCCTGACTTTC
NA | NA | TRBJ1-1 | TRBV30 | CAWSVAGGTEAFF | TGTGCCTGGAGTGTAGCCGGGGGCACTGAAGCTTTCTTT
NA | NA | TRBJ2-2 | TRBV19 | CASSTRRQVSAGELFF | TGTGCCAGTAGTACCCGACGACAGGTCTCGGCCGGGGAGCTGTTTTTT
NA | NA | TRBJ1-5 | TRBV5-4 | CASSPDTNNQPQHF | TGTGCCAGCAGCCCGGACACAAATAATCAGCCCCAGCATTTT
NA | NA | TRBJ2-5 | TRBV19 | CASSRRGVGEDLGETQYF | TGTGCCAGTAGTAGGCGAGGTGTGGGAGAGGATTTAGGAGAGACCCAGTACTTC